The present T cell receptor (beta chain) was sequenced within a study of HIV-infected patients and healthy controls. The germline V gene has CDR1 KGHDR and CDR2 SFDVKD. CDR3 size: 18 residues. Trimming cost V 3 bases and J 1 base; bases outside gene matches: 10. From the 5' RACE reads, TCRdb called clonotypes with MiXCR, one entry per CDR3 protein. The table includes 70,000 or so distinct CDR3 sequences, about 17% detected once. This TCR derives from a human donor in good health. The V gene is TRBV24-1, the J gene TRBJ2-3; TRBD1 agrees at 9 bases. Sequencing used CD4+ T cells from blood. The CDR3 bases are TGTGCCACCAGTGATGGCCCGGGACAGGGTGTGGGCACAGATACGCAGTATTTT. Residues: CATSDGPGQGVGTDTQYF.